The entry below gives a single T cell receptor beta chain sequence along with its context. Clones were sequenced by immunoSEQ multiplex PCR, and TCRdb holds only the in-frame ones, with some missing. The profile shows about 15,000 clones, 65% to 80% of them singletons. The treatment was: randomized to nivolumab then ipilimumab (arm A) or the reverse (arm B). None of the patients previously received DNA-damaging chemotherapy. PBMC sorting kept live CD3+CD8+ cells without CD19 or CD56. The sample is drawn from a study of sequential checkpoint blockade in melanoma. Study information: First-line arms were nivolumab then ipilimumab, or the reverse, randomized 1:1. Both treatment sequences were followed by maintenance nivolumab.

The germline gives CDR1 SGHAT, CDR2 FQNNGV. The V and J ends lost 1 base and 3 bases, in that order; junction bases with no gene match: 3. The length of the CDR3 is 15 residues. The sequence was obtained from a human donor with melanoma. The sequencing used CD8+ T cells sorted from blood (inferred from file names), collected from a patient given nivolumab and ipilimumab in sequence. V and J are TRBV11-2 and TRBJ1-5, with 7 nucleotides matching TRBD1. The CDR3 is CASSLVGGPNQPQHF. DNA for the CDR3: TGTGCCAGCAGCTTAGTAGGGGGCCCCAATCAGCCCCAGCATTTT.